This T cell receptor (beta chain) was sequenced in a study of blood T cell repertoires in COVID-19 (dated by TCRdb to about 2020). About the full investigation: Collaborator samples came from the United States, Italy and Spain and covered acute and convalescent phases of COVID-19. HLA class I and class II types, where available, came from metadata supplied by the sample provider rather than from assay-based typing. Deeply sampled blood TCRbeta repertoires from subjects exposed to, actively infected with, or recovered from COVID-19 were included in the dataset. The prospective study material was composed of cDNA or gDNA derived from T cells, B-cell-depleted T cells, or PBMCs. A freely available public database, intended as a resource for researchers studying the immune response to SARS-CoV-2, is where the repertoires were released. Nearly every sample came with metadata listing a de-identified subject ID, COVID-19 status, age in years and sex. The samples were drawn from the first 160 participants of the ongoing ImmuneRACE study and from 950 to 1,500 subjects provided by 6 global collaborators. Results the study describes overall, beyond this receptor: The quantity of clinical and demographic metadata differed by source and by participant and was supplied without curation.

Looking up the germline V gene (reference sequence) yields CDR1 MNHEY and CDR2 SMNVEV. V is clipped by 0 bases and J by 8 bases, and the sequence between their germline boundaries is 16 bases long. From cysteine to phenylalanine, the CDR3 is 15 amino acids long. Kept here is only the CDR3 DNA, which spans 45 bases and is read in frame from base 1. TCRbeta CDR3 regions were amplified from genomic DNA by means of the immunoSEQ Assay, a bias-controlled multiplex PCR. As for how the authors treated the data: Nucleated cell counts per sample were estimated from amplification of reference gene primers within the assay. Sequence reads were collapsed and filtered to measure the absolute abundance of every unique TCRbeta CDR3 rearrangement. For each sample, productive Simpson clonality was calculated as the square root of Simpson's diversity index over productive rearrangements. This is the immuneACCESS table as TCRdb keeps it, with only in-frame sequences that have V and J called. A part of the clones is gone; compared with another copy, unresolved V genes explain less than half, and the rest is unexplained. The DNA gave D and trimming, while V, J and clone size come from that table. In all, the sample holds some 150,000 clones, and around 78% of those were seen once. The ten most abundant clones make up 1.5% to 2% of the sample.

Details on this clone: Its binding antigen is unknown. Base-call qualities are not available, and no considerably larger clone is one nucleotide away.

Whole blood was collected in K2EDTA tubes by collaborating institutions according to the institutions' own protocols. Collaborator samples were shipped for TCRbeta analysis as frozen whole blood, isolated PBMCs, or DNA extracted from either sample type. Recombination linked TRBV27 to TRBJ1-2, with a weak D call of TRBD1 (5 bases match). This clonotype originated in an elderly man with acute or convalescent COVID-19. The source material was peripheral blood. The DNA sequence is given as TGTGCCAGCAGTTTATCGGGGGGTTCTCTGGGAGGCTACACCTTC. Translated, this gives CASSLSGGSLGGYTF.